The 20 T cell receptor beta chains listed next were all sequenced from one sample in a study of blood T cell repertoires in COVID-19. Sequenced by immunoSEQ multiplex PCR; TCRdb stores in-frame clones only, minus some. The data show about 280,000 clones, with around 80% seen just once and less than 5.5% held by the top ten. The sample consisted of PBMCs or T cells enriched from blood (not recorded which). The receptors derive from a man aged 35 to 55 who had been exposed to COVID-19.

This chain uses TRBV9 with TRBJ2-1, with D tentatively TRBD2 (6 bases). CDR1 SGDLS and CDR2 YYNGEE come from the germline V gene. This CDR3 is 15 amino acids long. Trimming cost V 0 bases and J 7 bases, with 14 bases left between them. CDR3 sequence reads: CASSVGLGSNNEQFF. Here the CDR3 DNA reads TGTGCCAGCAGCGTAGGTCTCGGGAGTAATAATGAGCAGTTCTTC.

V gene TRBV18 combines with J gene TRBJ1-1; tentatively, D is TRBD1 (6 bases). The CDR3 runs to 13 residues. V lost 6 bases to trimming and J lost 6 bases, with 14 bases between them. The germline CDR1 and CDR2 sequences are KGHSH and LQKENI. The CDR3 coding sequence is TGTGCCAGCTCCCCCGGGACAATGGCTGAAGCTTTCTTT. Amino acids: CASSPGTMAEAFF.

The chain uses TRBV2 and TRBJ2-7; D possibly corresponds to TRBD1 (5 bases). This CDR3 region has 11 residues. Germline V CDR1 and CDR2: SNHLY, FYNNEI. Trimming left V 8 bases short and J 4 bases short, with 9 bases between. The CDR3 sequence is CASQAGYEQYF. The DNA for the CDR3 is TGTGCCAGCCAGGCAGGGTACGAGCAGTACTTC.

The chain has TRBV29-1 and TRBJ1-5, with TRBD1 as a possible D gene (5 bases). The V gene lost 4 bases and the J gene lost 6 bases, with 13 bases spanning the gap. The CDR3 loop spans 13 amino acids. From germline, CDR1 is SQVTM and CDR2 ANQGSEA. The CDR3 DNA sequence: TGCAGCGTTGCAGCGGGGGGGGGTCAGCCCCAGCATTTT. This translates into CSVAAGGGQPQHF.

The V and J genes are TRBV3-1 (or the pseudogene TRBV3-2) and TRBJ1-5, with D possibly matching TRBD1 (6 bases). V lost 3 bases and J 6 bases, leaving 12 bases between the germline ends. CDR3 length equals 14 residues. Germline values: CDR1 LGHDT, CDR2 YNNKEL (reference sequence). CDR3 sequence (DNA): TGTGCCAGCAGCCAGGGGGGGGCGCGTCAGCCCCAGCATTTT. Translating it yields CASSQGGARQPQHF.

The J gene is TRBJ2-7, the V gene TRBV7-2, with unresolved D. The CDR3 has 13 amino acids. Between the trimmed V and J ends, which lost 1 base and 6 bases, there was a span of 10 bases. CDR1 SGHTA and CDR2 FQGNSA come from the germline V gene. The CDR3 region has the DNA TGTGCCAGCAGCTTAGGTGATATTAGCGAGCAGTACTTC. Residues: CASSLGDISEQYF.

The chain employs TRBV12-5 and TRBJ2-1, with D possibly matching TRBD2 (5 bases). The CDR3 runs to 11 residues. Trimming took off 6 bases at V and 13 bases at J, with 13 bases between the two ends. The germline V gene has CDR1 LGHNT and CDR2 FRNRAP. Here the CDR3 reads CASGAGGHQFF. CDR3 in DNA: TGTGCTAGTGGCGCTGGCGGGCACCAGTTCTTC.

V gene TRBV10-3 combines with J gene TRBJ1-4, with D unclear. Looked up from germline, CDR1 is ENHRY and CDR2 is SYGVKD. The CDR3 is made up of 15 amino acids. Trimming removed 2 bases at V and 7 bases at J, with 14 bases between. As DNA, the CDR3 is TGTGCCATCAGTGAGAGTGGCGGCGGGAGTGAAAAACTGTTTTTT. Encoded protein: CAISESGGGSEKLFF.

The CDR3 reads CASSVQGVDYGYTF. CDR3 sequence (DNA): TGTGCCAGTAGTGTACAGGGCGTCGACTATGGCTACACCTTC. The chain links TRBV19 to TRBJ1-2; perhaps TRBD1 as D (6 bases). The V gene's germline CDR1 is LNHDA and CDR2 SQIVND (reference sequence). V was clipped by 5 bases and J by 3 bases, with 13 bases between them. The CDR3 extends over 14 amino acids.

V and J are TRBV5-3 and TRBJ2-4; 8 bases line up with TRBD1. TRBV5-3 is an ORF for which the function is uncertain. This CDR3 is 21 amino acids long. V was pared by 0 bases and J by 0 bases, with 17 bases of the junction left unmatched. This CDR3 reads CARSLGQGAQEDLRAKNIQYF. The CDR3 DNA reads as TGTGCCAGAAGCTTGGGGCAGGGGGCACAAGAGGATCTGAGAGCCAAAAACATTCAGTACTTC.

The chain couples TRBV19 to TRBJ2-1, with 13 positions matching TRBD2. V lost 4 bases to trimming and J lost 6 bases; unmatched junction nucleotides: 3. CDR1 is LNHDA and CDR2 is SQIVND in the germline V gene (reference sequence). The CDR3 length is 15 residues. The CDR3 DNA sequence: TGTGCCAGTAGTACTGGGACTAGCGGGACCAATGAGCAGTTCTTC. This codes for CASSTGTSGTNEQFF.

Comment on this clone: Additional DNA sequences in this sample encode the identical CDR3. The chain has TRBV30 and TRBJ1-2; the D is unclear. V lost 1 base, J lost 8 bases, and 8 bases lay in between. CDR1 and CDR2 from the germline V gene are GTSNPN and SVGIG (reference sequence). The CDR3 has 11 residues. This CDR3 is CAWSGGGGYTF. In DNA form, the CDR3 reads TGTGCCTGGAGTGGTGGTGGCGGCTACACCTTC.

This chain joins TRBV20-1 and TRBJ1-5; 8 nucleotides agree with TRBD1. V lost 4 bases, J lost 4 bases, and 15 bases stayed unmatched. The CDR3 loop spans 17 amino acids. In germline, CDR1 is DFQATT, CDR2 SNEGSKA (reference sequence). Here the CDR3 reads CSAIESRATGVNQPQHF. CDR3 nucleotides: TGCAGTGCTATTGAATCAAGGGCGACAGGGGTAAATCAGCCCCAGCATTTT.

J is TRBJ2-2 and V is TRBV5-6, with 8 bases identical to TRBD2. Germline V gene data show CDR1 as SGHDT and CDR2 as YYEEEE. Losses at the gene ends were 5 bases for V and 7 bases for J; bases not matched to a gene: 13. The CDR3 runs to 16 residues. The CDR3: CASRAGTRQVDGELFF. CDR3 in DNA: TGTGCCAGCAGAGCGGGGACTAGGCAGGTGGACGGGGAGCTGTTTTTT.

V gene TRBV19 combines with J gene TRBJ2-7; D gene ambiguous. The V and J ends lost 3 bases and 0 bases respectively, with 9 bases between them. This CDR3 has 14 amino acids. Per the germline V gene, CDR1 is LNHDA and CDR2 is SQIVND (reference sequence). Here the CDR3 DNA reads TGTGCCAGTAGTATTTCGGTACCCTCCTACGAGCAGTACTTC. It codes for CASSISVPSYEQYF.

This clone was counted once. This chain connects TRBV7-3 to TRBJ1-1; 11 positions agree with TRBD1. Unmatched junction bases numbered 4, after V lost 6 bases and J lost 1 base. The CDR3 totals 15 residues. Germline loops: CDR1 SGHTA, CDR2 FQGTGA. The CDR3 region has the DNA TGTGCCAGCAGACCCGGGACAGGGGGGAACACTGAAGCTTTCTTT. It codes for CASRPGTGGNTEAFF.

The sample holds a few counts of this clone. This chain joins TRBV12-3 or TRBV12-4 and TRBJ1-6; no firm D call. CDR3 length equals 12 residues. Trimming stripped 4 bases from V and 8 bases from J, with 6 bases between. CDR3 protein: CASSYRDSPLHF. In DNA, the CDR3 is TGTGCCAGCAGTTACCGGGATTCACCCCTCCACTTT.

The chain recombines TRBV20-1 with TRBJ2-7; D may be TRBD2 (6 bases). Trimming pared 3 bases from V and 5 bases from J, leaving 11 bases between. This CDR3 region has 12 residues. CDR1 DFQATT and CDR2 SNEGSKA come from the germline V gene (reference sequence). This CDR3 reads CSASGGSDEQYF. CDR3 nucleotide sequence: TGCAGTGCTAGTGGAGGGTCCGACGAGCAGTACTTC.

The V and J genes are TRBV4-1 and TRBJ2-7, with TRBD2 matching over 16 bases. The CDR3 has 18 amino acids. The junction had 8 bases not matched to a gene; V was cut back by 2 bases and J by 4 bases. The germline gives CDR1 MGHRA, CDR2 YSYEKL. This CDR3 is CASSQHAGLAGGSYEQYF. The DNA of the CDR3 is TGCGCCAGCAGCCAACACGCGGGACTAGCGGGAGGGTCTTACGAGCAGTACTTC.

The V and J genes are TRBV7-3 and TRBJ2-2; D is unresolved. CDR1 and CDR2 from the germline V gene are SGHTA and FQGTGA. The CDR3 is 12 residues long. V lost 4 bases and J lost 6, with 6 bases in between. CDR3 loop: CASSSSPGELFF. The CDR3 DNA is TGTGCCAGCAGCTCCTCCCCCGGGGAGCTGTTTTTT.